Following are 29 T cell receptor beta chains from one sample sequenced in a study of blood T cell repertoires in COVID-19. Sequencing used immunoSEQ multiplex PCR; TCRdb keeps in-frame clones, though not all of them. The sample lists some 530,000 clones, 88% occurring once. Sequences were obtained from PBMCs or T cells enriched from blood (not recorded which). The source of these receptors is a woman aged 55 to 70 who had recovered from COVID-19.

J is TRBJ1-1 and V is TRBV3-1 (or the pseudogene TRBV3-2), with D hard to call. The CDR3 runs 15 residues. V was cut by 2 bases and J by 2 bases, with 12 bases left in between. CDR1 is LGHDT and CDR2 is YNNKEL in the germline V gene (reference sequence). CDR3 DNA: TGTGCCAGCAGCCAAAACCCGGGGATTAACACTGAAGCTTTCTTT. This codes for CASSQNPGINTEAFF.

This chain connects TRBV7-9 to TRBJ1-6; TRBD1 agrees at 7 bases. Germline V lookup: CDR1 SEHNR, CDR2 FQNEAQ (reference sequence). V dropped 7 bases and J dropped 1; count of bases not matched to a gene: 7. This CDR3 has 16 residues. The CDR3 coding sequence is TGTGCCAGCACCACGGTCAGGGGGTCCTATAATTCACCCCTCCACTTT. It is translated as CASTTVRGSYNSPLHF.

The sample holds a few counts of this clone. The chain employs TRBV19 and TRBJ1-1; the D is unclear. Germline lookup yields CDR1 LNHDA and CDR2 SQIVND (reference sequence). The CDR3 covers 13 residues. V lost 4 bases and J 1 base, leaving 7 bases between the germline ends. CDR3 sequence reads: CASSTYTNTEAFF. The DNA for the CDR3 is TGTGCCAGTAGTACGTACACGAACACTGAAGCTTTCTTT.

This clone showed up just once. The V call is TRBV6-2 or TRBV6-3, the J call TRBJ1-2; 11 bases align to TRBD1. The V gene's germline CDR1 is MNHEY and CDR2 SVGEGT. This CDR3 is built from 15 residues. Unmatched junction bases numbered 7, after V lost 5 bases and J lost 5 bases. CDR3 residues: CASSDGQGAGYGYTF. The CDR3 region has the DNA TGTGCCAGCAGTGATGGACAGGGGGCAGGTTATGGCTACACCTTC.

V is TRBV12-2 and J is TRBJ1-5; TRBD1 is the table's D call, not checked against the DNA. TRBV12-2 is described as a pseudogene. The CDR3 length is 18 residues. DNA of the CDR3: TGTGCAAGTCGTCGAGAGGGGGTACGGGGCGTCGGCAATCAGCCCCAGCATTTT. Translated, it gives CASRREGVRGVGNQPQHF.

V and J are TRBV7-9 and TRBJ2-5; 7 nucleotides agree with TRBD1. Germline CDR1 SEHNR, CDR2 FQNEAQ (reference sequence). Trimming took 6 bases from V and 0 from J; bases not matched to a gene: 4. The CDR3 sequence is 14 residues long. In DNA form, the CDR3 reads TGTGCCAGCAGATTCGGGACAGACCAAGAGACCCAGTACTTC. The encoded protein is CASRFGTDQETQYF. The complete variable domain, with remaining parts taken from reference TRBV7-9 and TRBJ2-5, reads DTGVSQNPRHKITKRGQNVTFRCDPISEHNRLYWYRQTLGQGPEFLTYFQNEAQLEKSRLLSDRFSAERPKGSFSTLEIQRTEQGDSAMYLCASRFGTDQETQYFGPGTRLLVL.

The chain has TRBV9 and TRBJ1-4; 9 bases match TRBD1. The V gene end was trimmed by 4 bases and the J gene end by 1 base; junction bases not matched to a gene: 8. Germline CDR1 SGDLS, CDR2 YYNGEE. CDR3 length equals 17 residues. CDR3 sequence (DNA): TGTGCCAGCAGCCCGGACAGGGGATACGTAACTAATGAAAAACTGTTTTTT. It yields the protein CASSPDRGYVTNEKLFF.

The rearrangement uses TRBV6-1 and TRBJ1-1; 8 bases are shared with TRBD1. Trimming took 2 bases from V and 10 from J; bases not matched to a gene: 6. Germline V gene data show CDR1 as MNHNS and CDR2 as SASEGT. The CDR3 is made up of 13 amino acids. CDR3 bases: TGTGCCAGCAGTGAAAGACAGGGGTGGGGAGCTTTCTTT. This sequence encodes CASSERQGWGAFF.

The chain recombines TRBV2 with TRBJ1-1; the D gene is possibly TRBD1 (6 bases). V gave up 6 bases and J gave up 3 bases, with 11 bases separating them. CDR3 size: 13 residues. Germline loops: CDR1 SNHLY, CDR2 FYNNEI. The CDR3 coding sequence is TGTGCCAGCAGCCACAGGGTGGACACTGAAGCTTTCTTT. The encoded protein is CASSHRVDTEAFF. The variable domain in full, with the rest retrieved from reference TRBV2 and TRBJ1-1, is EPEVTQTPSHQVTQMGQEVILRCVPISNHLYFYWYRQILGQKVEFLVSFYNNEISEKSEIFDDQFSVERPDGSNFTLKIRSTKLEDSAMYFCASSHRVDTEAFFGQGTRLTVV.

The chain uses TRBV10-3 and TRBJ2-3; possible D gene TRBD2, 5 bases. This CDR3 has 13 residues. Trimming stripped 0 bases from V and 10 bases from J, with 11 bases between. The germline gives CDR1 ENHRY, CDR2 SYGVKD. In DNA form, the CDR3 reads TGTGCCATCAGTGAGTCTCACGGGGTGTCGCAGTATTTT. It codes for CAISESHGVSQYF.

This chain uses TRBV7-2 with TRBJ2-3; possibly TRBD2 for D (5 bases). The V gene's germline CDR1 is SGHTA and CDR2 FQGNSA. The CDR3 spans 14 residues. V lost 6 bases and J lost 0, with 10 bases in between. The CDR3 reads CASRPGKSTDTQYF. CDR3 DNA sequence: TGTGCCAGCAGACCGGGGAAGAGCACAGATACGCAGTATTTT.

J is TRBJ1-6 and V is TRBV15; tentative D call: TRBD1 (5 bases). The V end was cut by 5 bases, the J end by 14 bases, with 16 bases between. This CDR3 region has 13 residues. Per the germline V gene, CDR1 is LNHNV and CDR2 is YYDKDF (reference sequence). The CDR3 loop is CATSGFRDMALHF. CDR3 sequence (DNA): TGTGCCACCAGCGGATTCAGGGATATGGCCCTCCACTTT.

As concerns this clone: Other nucleotide sequences from this sample produce the same CDR3. J is TRBJ1-5 and V is TRBV3-1 (or the pseudogene TRBV3-2); D unresolved. The CDR3 is 13 residues long. The germline CDR1 and CDR2 sequences are LGHDT and YNNKEL (reference sequence). Trimming took 1 base from V and 6 from J, leaving 7 bases between them. CDR3 residues: CASSQGRGQPQHF. In DNA, the CDR3 is TGTGCCAGCAGCCAAGGGCGGGGTCAGCCCCAGCATTTT.

V is TRBV2 and J is TRBJ1-2; D gene uncertain. The V and J ends lost 0 bases and 4 bases respectively, with 9 bases between them. This CDR3 region has 14 residues. Germline CDR1 is SNHLY and CDR2 is FYNNEI. The CDR3 is CASSEASVAYGYTF. DNA of the CDR3: TGTGCCAGCAGTGAAGCCTCAGTCGCCTATGGCTACACCTTC.

This clone was observed once. V usage is TRBV27 and J usage is TRBJ2-7; 8 bases are a match to TRBD2. Per the germline V gene, CDR1 is MNHEY and CDR2 is SMNVEV (reference sequence). J was trimmed by 2 bases and V by 3 bases; bases with no gene match: 9. CDR3 length equals 16 residues. The CDR3 loop is CASSFVASGGPYEQYF. For the CDR3, the DNA is TGTGCCAGCAGTTTTGTTGCGAGCGGGGGCCCCTACGAGCAGTACTTC.

The V call is TRBV6-6, the J call TRBJ2-7; possibly TRBD1 for D (5 bases). Trimming left V 2 bases short and J 6 bases short, with 5 bases between. Germline V gives CDR1 MNHNY, CDR2 SVGAGI (reference sequence). This CDR3 contains 11 residues. The CDR3 DNA reads as TGTGCCAGCAGTTACGGGGCCGAGCAGTACGTC. This gives the protein CASSYGAEQYV.

V usage is TRBV2 and J usage is TRBJ1-1; D is uncertain. This CDR3 region has 13 residues. The germline gives CDR1 SNHLY, CDR2 FYNNEI. Trimming stripped 5 bases from V and 3 bases from J, with 10 bases between. CDR3 nucleotide sequence: TGTGCCAGCAGTACACTGGGCTACACTGAAGCTTTCTTT. This gives the protein CASSTLGYTEAFF.

Worth noting for this clone: The sample carries other DNA sequences with the same CDR3. This sequence joins TRBV18 and TRBJ2-3, with 11 bases fitting TRBD2. The germline CDR1 and CDR2 sequences are KGHSH and LQKENI. V shed 1 base and J 3 bases; nucleotides not matched to a gene: 0. This CDR3 has 15 amino acids. The CDR3 region has the DNA TGTGCCAGCTCACCACTAGCGGGGGGGACAGATACGCAGTATTTT. It codes for CASSPLAGGTDTQYF.

This chain uses TRBV2 with TRBJ2-1; tentative D call: TRBD2 (6 bases). Germline V gives CDR1 SNHLY, CDR2 FYNNEI. The CDR3 contains 10 residues. V shed 6 bases and J shed 10 bases, with 7 bases lying between them. Here the CDR3 reads CASSLAEQFF. In DNA form, the CDR3 reads TGTGCCAGCAGCCTAGCGGAGCAGTTCTTC.

A word on this clone: In the same sample, other DNA sequences code for this CDR3. The genes are TRBV6-6 and TRBJ1-5, with unresolved D. This CDR3 is 11 amino acids long. V lost 8 bases to trimming and J lost 6 bases, with 8 bases between them. CDR1 and CDR2 from the germline V gene are MNHNY and SVGAGI (reference sequence). The CDR3 DNA sequence: TGTGCCAGCTCCGGTGGTCAGCCCCAGCATTTT. It translates to CASSGGQPQHF.

The J gene is TRBJ1-1, the V gene TRBV30; D is ambiguous. The CDR3 covers 16 residues. V lost 8 bases, J lost 0 bases, and 22 bases lay in between. The germline V gene encodes CDR1 GTSNPN and CDR2 SVGIG (reference sequence). The CDR3: CAPVEGPGPMNTEAFF. The CDR3 coding sequence is TGTGCCCCAGTGGAGGGCCCAGGCCCGATGAACACTGAAGCTTTCTTT.

On this clone: The junction does not match germline at one end; this may be a read error. The chain uses TRBV7-7 and TRBJ2-2; 9 bases fit TRBD1. Germline CDR1 and CDR2: SSHAT and FNYEAQ (reference sequence). The CDR3 has 15 residues. CDR3 coding DNA: TGTGCTAGCAGCCGAATCACAGGGGGCGCCGGGGAGCTGTTTTTT. Amino acid sequence: CASSRITGGAGELFF.

The chain is built from TRBV2 and TRBJ1-1, with unresolved D. Germline CDR1 reads SNHLY; CDR2 reads FYNNEI. The CDR3 loop spans 14 amino acids. With 4 bases removed from V and 7 bases from J, the gap between germline ends came to 16 bases. DNA for the CDR3: TGTGCCAGCAGTGTCGGAGGTAATAAATTTGAAGCTTTCTTT. Translated: CASSVGGNKFEAFF.

This sequence joins TRBV6-1 and TRBJ2-7; 7 bases align to TRBD1. The V gene end was trimmed by 3 bases and the J gene end by 2 bases; junction bases not matched to a gene: 4. Germline V gives CDR1 MNHNS, CDR2 SASEGT. The CDR3 runs 14 residues. In nucleotides, the CDR3 is TGTGCCAGCAGTGACAGGGGGTCCACCTACGAGCAGTACGTC. Translation gives CASSDRGSTYEQYV.

The V gene is TRBV27, the J gene TRBJ1-6, with no clear D. The length of the CDR3 is 13 residues. Germline values: CDR1 MNHEY, CDR2 SMNVEV (reference sequence). Trimming removed 8 bases from V and 8 bases from J, with 13 bases in between. The CDR3 reads CASRPGMYSPLHF. The DNA for the CDR3 is TGTGCCAGCCGCCCGGGGATGTATTCACCCCTCCACTTT.

The chain couples TRBV6-1 to TRBJ1-5; no clear D gene. Per the germline V gene, CDR1 is MNHNS and CDR2 is SASEGT. V was cut by 2 bases and J by 0 bases, with 8 bases left in between. This CDR3 region has 15 residues. The CDR3, as DNA: TGTGCCAGCAGTGAACTGCAGGCTAGCAATCAGCCCCAGCATTTT. As protein: CASSELQASNQPQHF.

This clone came up a few times. The chain employs TRBV3-1 (or the pseudogene TRBV3-2) and TRBJ1-6, with D perhaps TRBD1 (6 bases). V was shortened by 4 bases and J by 6 bases, with 16 bases between the two germline ends. CDR3 length: 16 residues. Germline V gene data show CDR1 as LGHDT and CDR2 as YNNKEL (reference sequence). In DNA form, the CDR3 reads TGTGCCAGCAGCCCAAGGTCTGGACAGCCTAATTCACCCCTCCACTTT. The encoded protein is CASSPRSGQPNSPLHF.

This clone showed up just once. The chain joins TRBV5-5 to TRBJ1-6, with D unclear. Germline CDR1 SGHKS, CDR2 YYEKEE (reference sequence). The CDR3 runs to 13 residues. V was shortened by 4 bases and J by 5 bases, with 7 bases between the two germline ends. In DNA form, the CDR3 reads TGTGCCAGCAGCCCCCCTGATAATTCACCCCTCCACTTT. The encoded protein is CASSPPDNSPLHF.

This clone was found once. The chain has TRBV7-2 and TRBJ2-1; 9 nucleotides align to TRBD2. The length of the CDR3 is 17 residues. V shed 5 bases, J shed 0 bases, and the junction held 8 bases outside the gene matches. CDR1 SGHTA and CDR2 FQGNSA come from the germline V gene. This CDR3 is CASSRPKRGASYNEQFF. The CDR3 DNA sequence: TGTGCCAGCAGCCGTCCGAAGCGGGGGGCCTCCTACAATGAGCAGTTCTTC.